A few counts support the clone carrying this TCR beta chain. The record originates from a study of blood T cell repertoires in COVID-19. Study background: The analysed material was cDNA or gDNA that came from T cells, B-cell-depleted T cells, or PBMCs.

The method was immunoSEQ multiplex PCR; TCRdb's version includes in-frame clones alone and lacks a portion of them. The table shows about 74,000 clones, with about 83% occurring only once. This clonotype was sampled from an older man with acute or convalescent COVID-19. Sequenced sample: peripheral blood.

The CDR3 DNA is TGTGCCAGCAGCCGTCCCGGGACAGGGACCGGGGATTCACCCCTCCACTTT. The encoded protein is CASSRPGTGTGDSPLHF. The V call is TRBV5-4, the J call TRBJ1-6, with TRBD1 matching 9 bases. CDR1 SGHNT and CDR2 YYREEE come from the germline V gene (reference sequence). V lost 4 bases, J lost 8 bases, and 13 bases stayed unmatched. The CDR3 has 17 amino acids. The full variable domain, completed using reference TRBV5-4 and TRBJ1-6, is ETGVTQSPTHLIKTRGQQVTLRCSSQSGHNTVSWYQQALGQGPQFIFQYYREEENGRGNFPPRFSGLQFPNYSSELNVNALELDDSALYLCASSRPGTGTGDSPLHFGNGTRLTVT.